The rows below give T cell receptor beta chains drawn from one sample of a study of control samples from healthy donors and cancer patients. Measured with immunoSEQ multiplex PCR; TCRdb has only the in-frame clones, and not every one. The profile shows about 150,000 clones, about nine tenths of them singletons. Sequences were obtained from blood. All receptors derive from a woman aged 40 to 55 in good health. Each CDR3 is given with its conserved first and last residue.

j_gene,v_gene,CDR3aa
TRBJ2-1,TRBV6-5,CASSKTGLGNEQFF
TRBJ2-5,TRBV5-4,CASSTGPKETQYF
TRBJ2-3,TRBV5-1,CASSLAGGGGAADTQYF
TRBJ1-1,TRBV18,CASSPDSYTEAFF
TRBJ1-2,TRBV7-6,CASSPQTGGNYGYTF
TRBJ2-7,TRBV5-1,CASNRDSSYEQYF
TRBJ2-5,TRBV5-1,CASSLRGQETQYF
TRBJ1-2,TRBV3-1/TRBV3-2,CASSPSGQQNYGYTF
TRBJ2-5,TRBV18,CASSPGGGEGTQYF
TRBJ2-7,TRBV18,CASSPQMKEQYF
TRBJ2-1,TRBV10-2,CASSGRGEQFF
TRBJ2-7,TRBV4-1,CASSGGNEQYF
TRBJ2-5,TRBV10-3,CAISERDRGGETQYF
TRBJ2-7,TRBV5-1,CASSLEASGGAVQSYEQYF
TRBJ2-1,TRBV19,CASSIQPRDRPYNEQFF
TRBJ1-1,TRBV6-6,CASRTGIMNTEAFF
TRBJ2-1,TRBV19,CASSFARGSYNEQFF
TRBJ2-1,TRBV6-5,CASSPGDEQFF
TRBJ2-6,TRBV23-1,CATPRGQGPPSGANVLTF
TRBJ2-1,TRBV5-8,CASSLFVDNEQFF
TRBJ1-2,TRBV29-1,CSVDQGLLKGYTF
TRBJ2-2,TRBV2,CASSLDPSGGPGELFF
TRBJ2-2,TRBV29-1,CSVRGRGTGELFF
TRBJ2-7,TRBV9,CASSVGGSATYEQYF
TRBJ1-2,TRBV19,CATREVGTNGYTF
TRBJ1-2,TRBV27,CASSPPPDRGSIGYGYTF
TRBJ1-4,TRBV24-1,CATSDPRGDGEKLFF
TRBJ2-2,TRBV25-1,CASSEWGTGQNTGELFF
TRBJ1-5,TRBV4-2,CASRSEDQPQHF
TRBJ1-2,TRBV28,CASTTGGNYGYTF
TRBJ1-1,TRBV5-1,CASSLETGGTEAFF
TRBJ1-2,TRBV2,CASSDLQGNYGYTF
TRBJ1-1,TRBV6-1,CASSERGRAEAFF
TRBJ1-2,TRBV19,CASSIPAGSYGYTF
TRBJ1-2,TRBV24-1,CATSGGQGYNYGYTF
TRBJ2-1,TRBV30,CAWQNRGNYNEQFF
TRBJ1-5,TRBV5-1,CASSLGGGSNQPQHF
TRBJ2-1,TRBV11-2,CASSSYSGAYNEQFF
TRBJ2-2,TRBV27,CASSFKGRRSTGELFF
TRBJ2-1,TRBV18,CASSPGRPSSYNEQFF
TRBJ1-4,TRBV6-2/TRBV6-3,CASSLGGEKLFF
TRBJ1-2,TRBV4-1,CASSRLSRGDYGYTF
TRBJ1-1,TRBV2,CASSEAWANTEAFF
TRBJ2-7,TRBV7-9,CASSLTGGSYEQYF
TRBJ2-5,TRBV18,CASSPYPGAGETQYF
TRBJ2-2,TRBV4-1,CASSQFIRGQGGELFF
TRBJ1-2,TRBV4-1,CASSQDAVNYGYTF
TRBJ1-1,TRBV5-1,CASAVAGEAFF
TRBJ1-1,TRBV10-2,CASSDQDRGHAEAFF
TRBJ2-3,TRBV6-4,CASSEAGGTDTQYF
TRBJ1-1,TRBV6-4,CASTGQGKVFF
TRBJ2-3,TRBV2,CASSEMVGSTDTQYF
TRBJ2-7,TRBV7-6,CASSAGGGFLDEQYF
TRBJ2-7,TRBV10-3,CAIRQGASYEQYF
TRBJ1-2,TRBV6-9,CASSYSRRVCFGYTF